The 21 T cell receptor beta chains below all came from one sample that was sequenced in a study of T-cell memory formation after mild COVID-19. TCRdb re-called the 5' RACE reads with MiXCR, one entry per CDR3 protein. This sample yields almost 350,000 distinct CDR3 sequences, of which under 25% are seen a single time; around a fifth belongs to the top ten. The specimen was PBMCs or a T cell subset sorted from them (not recorded which). These receptors all come from a young man who had mild COVID-19 (a few samples of this study predate the infection). Cell type and time point are not known.

This clonotype was recorded a few times. This chain uses TRBV10-2 with TRBJ2-5, with 13 nucleotides matching TRBD2. The V gene end was trimmed by 6 bases and the J gene end by 4 bases; junction bases not matched to a gene: 2. Germline V gives CDR1 WSHSY, CDR2 SAAADI. The CDR3 has 14 amino acids. The CDR3 sequence is CASRGLAGAETQYF. The CDR3 DNA reads as TGCGCCAGCAGAGGACTAGCGGGGGCAGAGACCCAGTACTTC.

There are a few counts of this clonotype. The chain links TRBV11-1 to TRBJ2-7; 7 bases fit TRBD1. The germline V gene has CDR1 SGHAT and CDR2 FQDESV (reference sequence). The ends lost 5 bases at V and 5 bases at J; junction bases unmatched: 3. This CDR3 comprises 12 residues. This CDR3 reads CASSPQGNEQYF. The CDR3 nucleotides read TGTGCCAGCAGCCCACAGGGGAACGAGCAGTACTTC.

The chain carries TRBV5-1 and TRBJ2-1, with 12 bases identical to TRBD1. This CDR3 comprises 14 residues. The ends lost 6 bases at V and 7 bases at J; junction bases unmatched: 5. Germline V gives CDR1 SGHRS, CDR2 YFSETQ. CDR3 residues: CASKGQGATNEQFF. The CDR3 DNA is TGCGCCAGCAAGGGACAGGGGGCGACTAATGAGCAGTTCTTC.

This clonotype was counted only a few times. The chain joins TRBV27 to TRBJ1-6; D ambiguous. V gave up 0 bases and J gave up 7 bases, with 10 bases separating them. This CDR3 region has 15 residues. Per the germline V gene, CDR1 is MNHEY and CDR2 is SMNVEV (reference sequence). The CDR3 region is CASSLSEARNSPLHF. The CDR3 DNA reads TGTGCCAGCAGTTTATCAGAAGCGCGAAATTCACCCCTCCACTTT.

The CDR3 protein is CSVEIANTGELFF. The CDR3 DNA follows: TGCAGCGTCGAGATCGCGAACACCGGGGAGCTGTTTTTT. J is TRBJ2-2 and V is TRBV29-1, with no clear D. This CDR3 contains 13 residues. With 6 bases removed from V and 0 bases from J, the gap between germline ends came to 8 bases. The germline V gene has CDR1 SQVTM and CDR2 ANQGSEA.

The table lists this clonotype with a few counts. The V gene is TRBV11-1, the J gene TRBJ2-5, with no clear D. Germline V gene lookup returns CDR1 SGHAT and CDR2 FQDESV (reference sequence). This CDR3 spans 15 amino acids. Between the trimmed V and J ends, which lost 1 base and 2 bases, there was a span of 11 bases. The CDR3 DNA is TGTGCCAGCAGCTTAGTGGGTACAGTACAAGAGACCCAGTACTTC. It translates to CASSLVGTVQETQYF.

The V call is TRBV5-6, the J call TRBJ2-3, with 7 bases fitting TRBD1. V trimming: 0 bases; J trimming: 2 bases; junction bases outside the gene matches: 9. Germline loops: CDR1 SGHDT, CDR2 YYEEEE. The CDR3 contains 17 residues. The CDR3 DNA reads TGTGCCAGCAGCTTGGCCGGGACAGAAGAAATCACAGATACGCAGTATTTT. Translating it yields CASSLAGTEEITDTQYF.

The chain links TRBV7-2 to TRBJ1-6; TRBD1 matches at 7 bases. The germline V gene encodes CDR1 SGHTA and CDR2 FQGNSA. Trimming at V came to 3 bases and at J to 8 bases, leaving 7 bases not matched to a gene. This CDR3 is 15 amino acids long. The DNA for the CDR3 is TGTGCCAGCAGCTTCAGGGGGGAGGGGGATTCACCCCTCCACTTT. Translation gives CASSFRGEGDSPLHF.

This clonotype was detected only a few times. The J gene is TRBJ2-1, the V gene TRBV20-1, with TRBD2 identical over 12 bases. This CDR3 is built from 15 residues. Germline assignment: CDR1 DFQATT and CDR2 SNEGSKA (reference sequence). The V gene end was trimmed by 0 bases and the J gene end by 10 bases; junction bases not matched to a gene: 7. CDR3 protein: CSARDRLAGGKEQFF. The DNA for the CDR3 is TGCAGTGCTAGAGATCGTCTAGCGGGGGGGAAAGAGCAGTTCTTC.

The chain recombines TRBV7-2 with TRBJ2-3; possibly TRBD1 or TRBD2 for D (7 bases each). The germline V gene has CDR1 SGHTA and CDR2 FQGNSA. Trimming removed 4 bases from V and 1 base from J, with 18 bases in between. The CDR3 covers 17 residues. CDR3 DNA sequence: TGTGCCAGCAGCTCCGCAGGGGGGGGGAGGGGCACAGATACGCAGTATTTT. Translating it yields CASSSAGGGRGTDTQYF.

J is TRBJ1-6 and V is TRBV3-1, with a tentative D call TRBD1 (5 bases). V was clipped by 5 bases and J by 9 bases, with 14 bases between them. CDR3 length: 14 amino acids. The V gene's germline CDR1 is LGHDT and CDR2 YNNKEL (reference sequence). In DNA form, the CDR3 reads TGTGCCAGCAGCGGAGGGGCCGGCGGTTCACCCCTCCACTTT. This codes for CASSGGAGGSPLHF.

This clonotype came up a few times. This chain links TRBV7-2 with TRBJ1-2, with a weak D call TRBD1 (5 bases). Germline lookup yields CDR1 SGHTA and CDR2 FQGNSA. The ends were cut back, 1 base at V and 2 bases at J, with 8 bases in the middle. CDR3 length: 14 amino acids. CDR3 nucleotide sequence: TGTGCCAGCAGCTTAGAGGCAGGGAACTATGGCTACACCTTC. It codes for CASSLEAGNYGYTF.

The gene calls are TRBV7-3 and TRBJ2-5; D might be TRBD2 (7 bases). Trimming stripped 5 bases from V and 2 bases from J, with 9 bases between. Per germline, CDR1 SGHTA and CDR2 FQGTGA. This CDR3 contains 13 residues. The chain's CDR3 is CASSAGAQETQYF. Here the CDR3 DNA reads TGTGCCAGCAGCGCGGGGGCACAAGAGACCCAGTACTTC.

This clonotype appeared a few times. DNA for the CDR3: TGCAGTGCTAGGGGGGACAAGGGCCCCGAAGCTTTCTTT. Residues: CSARGDKGPEAFF. The chain joins TRBV20-1 to TRBJ1-1, with a tentative D call TRBD1 (6 bases). Germline V gene sequence: CDR1 DFQATT, CDR2 SNEGSKA (reference sequence). Trimming removed 3 bases at V and 8 bases at J, with 16 bases between. This CDR3 is built from 13 residues.

This chain connects TRBV5-1 to TRBJ1-5; D is possibly TRBD1 (5 bases). V dropped 4 bases and J dropped 8 bases, with 13 bases sitting between them. CDR1 is SGHRS, CDR2 YFSETQ, per germline. This CDR3 has 13 residues. The CDR3 region is CASSIRPREPQHF. The CDR3 region has the DNA TGCGCCAGCAGCATACGACCCAGGGAGCCCCAGCATTTT.

This clonotype was detected only a few times. The rearrangement uses TRBV5-8 and TRBJ2-1; D gene ambiguous. The V end lost 0 bases, the J end lost 8 bases, and 6 bases lay between the germline ends. The CDR3 extends over 12 amino acids. Germline V lookup: CDR1 SGHTS, CDR2 YDEGEE. The CDR3 region has the DNA TGTGCCAGCAGCTTGGCTCCGGATGAGCAGTTCTTC. It specifies CASSLAPDEQFF.

The chain carries TRBV12-3 or TRBV12-4 and TRBJ2-2; weak D call: TRBD1 (6 bases). Trimming removed 6 bases at V and 0 bases at J, with 14 bases between. This CDR3 comprises 16 residues. The CDR3 region is CASSHRDTANTGELFF. CDR3 DNA sequence: TGTGCCAGCAGCCACCGGGACACCGCGAACACCGGGGAGCTGTTTTTT.

The chain has TRBV29-1 and TRBJ2-3, with a tentative D call TRBD2 (6 bases). V was cut by 4 bases and J by 0 bases, with 14 bases left in between. This CDR3 has 15 residues. CDR1 is SQVTM and CDR2 is ANQGSEA in the germline V gene. CDR3 sequence: CSVVGGTTSTDTQYF. CDR3 bases: TGCAGCGTTGTGGGCGGGACCACTAGCACAGATACGCAGTATTTT.

The chain is built from TRBV20-1 and TRBJ1-5; 7 bases fit TRBD1. This CDR3 comprises 15 residues. V dropped 6 bases and J dropped 4; count of bases not matched to a gene: 12. The germline gives CDR1 DFQATT, CDR2 SNEGSKA (reference sequence). In DNA form, the CDR3 reads TGCAGTGCAACCGACAGGGTCAGAGGTAATCAGCCCCAGCATTTT. It encodes CSATDRVRGNQPQHF.

There are many counts of this clonotype. The rearrangement uses TRBV7-9 and TRBJ2-1; tentative D call: TRBD1 (5 bases). This CDR3 has 15 amino acids. CDR1 SEHNR and CDR2 FQNEAQ come from the germline V gene (reference sequence). Between the trimmed V and J ends, which lost 2 bases and 6 bases, there was a span of 14 bases. The chain's CDR3 is CASSLRGQTPNEQFF. CDR3 bases: TGTGCCAGCAGCTTAAGGGGCCAGACGCCCAATGAGCAGTTCTTC.

The chain combines TRBV11-2 with TRBJ1-6; D possibly corresponds to TRBD1 (6 bases). CDR3 length: 15 residues. V gave up 1 base and J gave up 6 bases, with 10 bases separating them. Per germline, CDR1 SGHAT and CDR2 FQNNGV. CDR3 sequence (DNA): TGTGCCAGCAGCTTAGTAGGCAGGGGTAATTCACCCCTCCACTTT. It codes for CASSLVGRGNSPLHF.